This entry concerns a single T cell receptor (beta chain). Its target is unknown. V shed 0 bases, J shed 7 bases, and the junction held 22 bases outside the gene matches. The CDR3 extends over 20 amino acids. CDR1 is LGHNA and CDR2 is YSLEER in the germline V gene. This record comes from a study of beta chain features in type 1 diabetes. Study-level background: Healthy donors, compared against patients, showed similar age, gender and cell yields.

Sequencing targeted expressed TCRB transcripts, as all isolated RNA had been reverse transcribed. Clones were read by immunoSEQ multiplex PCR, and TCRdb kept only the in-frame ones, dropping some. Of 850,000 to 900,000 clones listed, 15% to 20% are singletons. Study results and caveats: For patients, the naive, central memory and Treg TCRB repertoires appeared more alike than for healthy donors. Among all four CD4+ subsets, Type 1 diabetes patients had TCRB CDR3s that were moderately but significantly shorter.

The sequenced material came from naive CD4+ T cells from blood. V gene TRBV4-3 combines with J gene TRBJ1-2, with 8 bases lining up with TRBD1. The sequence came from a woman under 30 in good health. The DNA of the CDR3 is TGCGCCAGCAGCCAAGATCTGAATTCTGGGACAGGACCGCTTGGGGGTGGCTACACCTTC. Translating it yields CASSQDLNSGTGPLGGGYTF.